The clone carrying this T cell receptor beta chain was counted once. Antigen specificity is unknown. The PCR was carried out with 60 Vbeta primers and 13 Jbeta primers. The assay was immunoSEQ multiplex PCR, and TCRdb's table has in-frame clones only and misses some. The sample shows approximately 140,000 clones, around 85% of them seen only once. This entry comes from a study of cytomegalovirus exposure and HLA in healthy donors. Study findings and constraints: According to a later analysis, donors in an Asian-associated ancestry cluster reportedly had fewer N-insertions than the approximately 720-donor mean. TCR beta V segments were, for the most part, productive about 90% or about 30% of the time in an earlier analysis. TCR beta V- and J-gene trimming, according to a later analysis, was linked to a missense DCLRE1C variant. There were several of the most significant clusters that appeared linked to common viral pathogens in a later analysis.

The receptor was derived from a woman aged 45-65 years in good health and CMV-seropositive. Sequencing input: PBMCs.

The CDR3 nucleotides are TGTGCCAGCTCACGGACTAGCGGGGGACAAGAGACCCAGTACTTC. Protein sequence: CASSRTSGGQETQYF. The gene calls are TRBV28 and TRBJ2-5, with 13 bases matching TRBD2. V lost 8 bases and J lost 2; bases outside the gene matches: 5. Germline loops: CDR1 MDHEN, CDR2 SYDVKM. The CDR3 sequence is 15 residues long.